The 15 T cell receptor beta chains in this list originate from one sample, sequenced in a study of cytotoxic CD8 clonotypes in ibrutinib-treated CLL. Profiling relied on immunoSEQ multiplex PCR, and the TCRdb table lists in-frame clones only, not all of them. The data hold around 310,000 clones, with 80% observed a single time. Sequenced material: PBMCs, taken before ibrutinib treatment. The origin of the receptors is a human donor with chronic lymphocytic leukemia.

This chain links TRBV7-2 with TRBJ2-7; 10 positions match TRBD1. Germline V gene sequence: CDR1 SGHTA, CDR2 FQGNSA. The CDR3 has 15 residues. The V and J ends lost 0 bases and 7 bases, in that order; junction bases with no gene match: 6. The CDR3 sequence: CASSLAHGQGGEQYF. In DNA, the CDR3 is TGTGCCAGCAGCTTAGCGCACGGACAGGGGGGAGAGCAGTACTTC. The complete variable domain, with remaining parts taken from reference TRBV7-2 and TRBJ2-7, reads GAGVSQSPSNKVTEKGKDVELRCDPISGHTALYWYRQSLGQGLEFLIYFQGNSAPDKSGLPSDRFSAERTGGSVSTLTIQRTQQEDSAVYLCASSLAHGQGGEQYFGPGTRLTVT.

V gene TRBV5-1 combines with J gene TRBJ2-1; 8 positions agree with TRBD2. This CDR3 is built from 16 residues. Trimming at V came to 0 bases and at J to 6 bases, leaving 8 bases not matched to a gene. Germline V gene sequence: CDR1 SGHRS, CDR2 YFSETQ. The CDR3 spells CASSLAGSGSSNEQFF. The CDR3 DNA reads TGCGCCAGCAGCTTGGCGGGGAGCGGGAGCTCCAATGAGCAGTTCTTC.

V and J are TRBV11-1 and TRBJ2-5; the D is unclear. Germline loops: CDR1 SGHAT, CDR2 FQDESV (reference sequence). The CDR3 is 12 residues long. V dropped 3 bases and J dropped 1 base, with 3 bases sitting between them. CDR3 nucleotide sequence: TGTGCCAGCAGCTTGGGCCAAGAGACCCAGTACTTC. Protein product: CASSLGQETQYF.

With regard to this clone: The identical CDR3 is also encoded by other nucleotide sequences in the sample. The chain employs TRBV30 and TRBJ2-7; D not certain. This CDR3 has 12 amino acids. Looked up from germline, CDR1 is GTSNPN and CDR2 is SVGIG (reference sequence). Trimming removed 3 bases at V and 1 base at J, with 7 bases between. The CDR3: CAWSLSSYEQYF. The CDR3 DNA is TGTGCCTGGAGCCTCTCGTCCTACGAGCAGTACTTC.

The chain recombines TRBV11-2 with TRBJ2-7; 9 bases are a match to TRBD2. The junction had 8 bases not matched to a gene; V was cut back by 5 bases and J by 6 bases. Per germline, CDR1 SGHAT and CDR2 FQNNGV. The CDR3 consists of 14 residues. In DNA, the CDR3 is TGTGCCAGCAGCCGCGGGAGGGCCTCTGTCGAGCAGTACTTC. Its protein is CASSRGRASVEQYF.

The CDR3 nucleotides read TGCAGCGTGGTAATTGACAGGGTGGCCTACGAGCAGTACTTC. Translating it yields CSVVIDRVAYEQYF. This chain joins TRBV29-1 and TRBJ2-7; 7 bases fit TRBD1. The CDR3 spans 14 residues. The V gene's germline CDR1 is SQVTM and CDR2 ANQGSEA. J lost 2 bases, V lost 6 bases, and 10 bases had no gene match.

The V call is TRBV4-3, the J call TRBJ1-1; a possible D gene is TRBD1 (6 bases). V dropped 0 bases and J dropped 1 base, with 15 bases sitting between them. The CDR3 covers 17 residues. CDR1 is LGHNA, CDR2 YSLEER, per germline. The CDR3 region is CASSQDPGWGPNTEAFF. CDR3 nucleotide sequence: TGCGCCAGCAGCCAAGATCCGGGCTGGGGGCCGAACACTGAAGCTTTCTTT.

The CDR3 DNA follows: TGTGCCAGCAGCTGGATAGTTGGGGTAGGCATAGCGGGTGAGCAGTTCTTC. Translated, it gives CASSWIVGVGIAGEQFF. The chain carries TRBV5-6 and TRBJ2-1; 7 nucleotides agree with TRBD2. In germline, CDR1 is SGHDT, CDR2 YYEEEE. Germline trimming cut 3 bases from V and 9 bases from J; bases unmatched to any gene: 18. The CDR3 length is 17 residues.

This clone was recorded once. The CDR3, as DNA: TGTGCCATCAGTTCAGACAGGGTTCCCTACGAGCAGTACTTC. Protein product: CAISSDRVPYEQYF. The chain couples TRBV10-3 to TRBJ2-7, with TRBD1 matching over 7 bases. V dropped 5 bases and J dropped 2; count of bases not matched to a gene: 6. CDR3 length: 14 residues. Germline V gives CDR1 ENHRY, CDR2 SYGVKD.

The chain links TRBV9 to TRBJ2-3; D call uncertain. The CDR3 length is 14 residues. V was shortened by 3 bases and J by 0 bases, with 8 bases between the two germline ends. CDR1 is SGDLS, CDR2 YYNGEE, per germline. This CDR3 is CASSGGWSTDTQYF. For the CDR3, the DNA is TGTGCCAGCAGCGGTGGTTGGAGCACAGATACGCAGTATTTT.

The chain combines TRBV6-5 with TRBJ2-4, with D possibly called TRBD1 or TRBD2 (6 bases each). The CDR3 has 15 residues. Germline-derived CDR1 and CDR2 are MNHEY and SVGAGI. Trimming removed 4 bases at V and 6 bases at J, with 16 bases between. The CDR3 loop reads CASSSARGLGNIQYF. CDR3 coding DNA: TGTGCCAGCAGTTCCGCCCGGGGGCTGGGAAACATTCAGTACTTC.

The chain combines TRBV5-1 with TRBJ2-3; D perhaps matches TRBD2 (5 bases). With 3 bases removed from V and 0 bases from J, the gap between germline ends came to 17 bases. Germline-derived CDR1 and CDR2 are SGHRS and YFSETQ. This CDR3 comprises 17 residues. DNA for the CDR3: TGCGCCAGCAGCTGGGGATATGGTAGCGCGAGCACAGATACGCAGTATTTT. This sequence encodes CASSWGYGSASTDTQYF.

This clone was found a few times. The genes are TRBV7-2 and TRBJ1-1; D perhaps matches TRBD1 (5 bases). The V gene's germline CDR1 is SGHTA and CDR2 FQGNSA. Trimming left V 1 base short and J 0 bases short, with 18 bases between. This CDR3 region has 18 residues. CDR3 sequence (DNA): TGTGCCAGCAGCTTAGTGGCCGGTCTGTGGGGACTGAACACTGAAGCTTTCTTT. It translates to CASSLVAGLWGLNTEAFF. The variable domain in full, with the rest retrieved from reference TRBV7-2 and TRBJ1-1, is GAGVSQSPSNKVTEKGKDVELRCDPISGHTALYWYRQSLGQGLEFLIYFQGNSAPDKSGLPSDRFSAERTGGSVSTLTIQRTQQEDSAVYLCASSLVAGLWGLNTEAFFGQGTRLTVV.

The chain carries TRBV5-1 and TRBJ1-2; possible D gene TRBD1, 6 bases. V was cut by 4 bases and J by 6 bases, with 13 bases left in between. The CDR3 has 13 residues. CDR1 and CDR2 (germline): SGHRS, YFSETQ. This CDR3 reads CASSPRTADGYTF. DNA for the CDR3: TGCGCCAGCAGCCCGAGGACAGCTGATGGCTACACCTTC. The variable domain in full, completed from reference TRBV5-1 and TRBJ1-2, reads KAGVTQTPRYLIKTRGQQVTLSCSPISGHRSVSWYQQTPGQGLQFLFEYFSETQRNKGNFPGRFSGRQFSNSRSEMNVSTLELGDSALYLCASSPRTADGYTFGSGTRLTVV.

V usage is TRBV20-1 and J usage is TRBJ1-2, with D possibly TRBD1 on 6 matching bases. This CDR3 contains 11 residues. The V gene lost 7 bases and the J gene lost 8 bases, with 14 bases spanning the gap. Germline V lookup: CDR1 DFQATT, CDR2 SNEGSKA (reference sequence). DNA of the CDR3: TGCAGTGTTGGACCCGGACAGGGCTACACCTTC. Translation: CSVGPGQGYTF.